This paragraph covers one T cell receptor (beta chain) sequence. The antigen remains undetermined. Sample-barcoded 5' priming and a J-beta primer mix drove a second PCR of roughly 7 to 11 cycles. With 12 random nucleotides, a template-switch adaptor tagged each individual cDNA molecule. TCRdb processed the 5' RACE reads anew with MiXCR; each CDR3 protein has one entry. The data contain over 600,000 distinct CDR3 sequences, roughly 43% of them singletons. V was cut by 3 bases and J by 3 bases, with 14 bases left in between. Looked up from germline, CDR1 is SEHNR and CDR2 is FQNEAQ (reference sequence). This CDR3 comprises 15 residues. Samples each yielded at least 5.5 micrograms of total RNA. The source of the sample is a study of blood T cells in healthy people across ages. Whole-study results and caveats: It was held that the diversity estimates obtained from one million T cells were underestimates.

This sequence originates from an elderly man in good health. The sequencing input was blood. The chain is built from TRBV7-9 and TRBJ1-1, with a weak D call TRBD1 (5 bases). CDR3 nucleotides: TGTGCCAGCAGCTTTTGGGACTTGGGGGACACTGAAGCTTTCTTT. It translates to CASSFWDLGDTEAFF.